This T cell receptor (beta chain) is from a study of CD8+ T cells in alopecia areata. The study, taken as a whole, reports: Especially in alopecia totalis/universalis, lesional scalp showed greater clonality than normal scalp did.

The germline gives CDR1 SQVTM, CDR2 ANQGSEA. The length of the CDR3 is 15 residues. Trimming pared 4 bases from V and 7 bases from J, leaving 19 bases between. Regarding this clone: Its antigen remains unidentified.

Extracted RNA was reverse transcribed into cDNA, the sequencing template. Sequenced by immunoSEQ multiplex PCR; TCRdb stores in-frame clones only, minus some. The table lists 120,000 or so clones, around 45% of them singletons, with 10% in the top ten. Material for sequencing was NKG2D-low CD8+ T cells sorted from blood. J is TRBJ2-2 and V is TRBV29-1, with D perhaps being TRBD1 or TRBD2 (5 bases each). The clonotype comes from a human donor with alopecia areata. CDR3 residues: CSVGGLGSDGGELFF. CDR3 sequence (DNA): TGCAGCGTTGGGGGCCTAGGGAGCGACGGCGGGGAGCTGTTTTTT.